This T cell receptor (beta chain) is drawn from a study of blood T cell repertoires in COVID-19. As for the study in general: COVID-19 samples collected from the United States, Italy and Spain covered acute and convalescent phases.

Germline CDR1 reads MNHEY; CDR2 reads SMNVEV (reference sequence). The CDR3 runs to 16 residues. J gave up 10 bases and V 6 bases, and 17 bases lay outside the gene matches. Sequencing used immunoSEQ multiplex PCR; TCRdb keeps in-frame clones, though not all of them. This table has roughly 360,000 clones, more than 65% appearing once. The source material was peripheral blood. The chain is built from TRBV27 and TRBJ2-1, with 8 bases identical to TRBD1. The sequence was obtained from a human donor with acute or convalescent COVID-19. The donor label of this sample is uncertain. The CDR3, as DNA: TGTGCCAGCAGCCCCCACCGGCAGGGGGCCAAAGGGGAGCAGTTCTTC. Amino acids: CASSPHRQGAKGEQFF.